This T cell receptor (beta chain) was recovered during a study of tumor-infiltrating lymphocytes in localized non-small cell lung cancer (dated by TCRdb to about 2021). About the study as a whole: Patients whose samples were collected after neoadjuvant chemotherapy, as well as both smokers and never-smokers and several histologies, were included in the cohort. Each patient provided resected tumor tissue plus uninvolved lung tissue from the same patient, with the uninvolved lung tissue described as non-adjacent to the tumor. The same patients underwent several integrated assays, with TCR sequencing performed together with flow cytometry, multiplex immunofluorescence, RNA-seq, exome sequencing and proteomics. In total, the ICON cohort was made up of over a hundred surgical patients who had localized non-small cell lung cancer and whose tumors were resected. A total of some 60 patients were part of the paired comparison of immunoSEQ T-cell fraction between tumor and uninvolved lung. Overall results and qualifications from the work: TCR-derived T-cell fraction did not differ between the flow cytometry-defined immunotypes IM1 (good prognosis) and IM2 (poor prognosis). Because assay coverage varied across patients depending on available tissue quantity, TCR sequencing was performed for only a subset of the cohort. Different pieces of the same tissue were used for different assays, so technical variation could not be separated from intratumor heterogeneity. In line with immunofluorescence CD3 counts, TCRbeta sequencing supported higher T cell infiltration in tumors compared with uninvolved lung tissue.

From cysteine to phenylalanine, the CDR3 is 12 amino acids long. The entry retains the CDR3 DNA only, 36 bases that are in frame from base 1. Looking up the germline V gene yields CDR1 SGHDN and CDR2 FVKESK. V sheds 2 bases and J sheds 6 bases, leaving 4 bases between their ends. Regarding this clone: Which antigen it targets is not known. No base quality information exists; no much larger clone differs at one position.

The immunoSEQ assay used for TCR sequencing gave the T-cell fraction in both tumor and uninvolved lung tissue. As for the original processing: For survival analysis, patients were split into high (upper tertile) and low (lower two tertiles) T-cell fraction groups and compared by log-rank test. A signed-rank test was used to test differences in T-cell fraction between paired tumor and uninvolved lung samples. The immuneACCESS repertoire file appears here via TCRdb, limited to in-frame rearrangements. These files lack a portion of the clones; in checked studies, under half of the deficit traces to unresolved V genes, and the cause of the others is not known. The D gene and trimming were derived from the DNA, and the V and J assignments and clone size from that table. This sample holds around 7,400 clones; over 60% were observed only once. Clones ranked in the top ten supply around 5.3% of the sample.

ICON enrollment began in early 2016, and the last patient was enrolled in late 2018. A subcohort of some 77 patients provided fresh tumor and matched uninvolved tissue for in-depth immune analyses, with TCR sequencing among those analyses. DNA for TCR sequencing was isolated from bulk tissue, and no cell sorting was done. The sample taken for sequencing was uninvolved lung tissue not adjacent to the tumor. The TCR was taken from a human donor with non-small cell lung cancer. The rearranged segments are TRBV14 and TRBJ1-4, with the identity of the D gene unclear. The CDR3 corresponds to CASSQSYEKLFF. The DNA reads as follows: TGTGCCAGCAGCCAAAGTTATGAAAAACTGTTTTTT.